This T cell receptor beta chain originates from a study of CD8+ T cells in alopecia areata. In each case, RNA was isolated and then reverse transcribed into cDNA as the sequencing template. Some clones are missing from TCRdb's copy, which holds only in-frame ones; the method was immunoSEQ multiplex PCR. The sample yields 100,000 to 130,000 clones, approximately 61% seen once. This clone was counted only a few times. Its specificity is unknown. The CDR3 extends over 11 amino acids. From germline, CDR1 is LNHDA and CDR2 SQIVND (reference sequence). With 6 bases removed from V and 11 bases from J, the gap between germline ends came to 13 bases. Study-level points and caveats: There were also resident alphabeta T cells of normal skin sequenced in scalp samples.

CD4+ and CD8+ T cells were sorted from PBMCs stained for CD3, CD4 and CD8. The sequence was collected from a human donor with alopecia areata. Source material: NKG2D-low CD8+ T cells sorted from blood. J is TRBJ1-1 and V is TRBV19, with D unclear. The DNA for the CDR3 is TGTGCCAGTAGCACCGCAGTGGAGGCTTTCTTT. Encoded protein: CASSTAVEAFF.